The 2 T cell receptor beta chains in this list originate from one sample, sequenced in a study of blood T cell repertoires in COVID-19. Repertoires were generated with immunoSEQ multiplex PCR, while TCRdb's copy carries only in-frame clones and drops some. The sample lists fewer than 200,000 clones, about 88% occurring once. The sample comprised peripheral blood. These receptors came from a man in his late teens or twenties who had recovered from COVID-19.

The V gene is TRBV6-5, the J gene TRBJ1-1; no firm D call. This CDR3 has 14 residues. Trimming took off 0 bases at V and 4 bases at J, with 9 bases between the two ends. Germline CDR1 reads MNHEY; CDR2 reads SVGAGI. In DNA form, the CDR3 reads TGTGCCAGCAGTTACTCGAGAAGATCCACTGAAGCTTTCTTT. Translation gives CASSYSRRSTEAFF.

The V gene is TRBV6-6, the J gene TRBJ1-2; 8 bases agree with TRBD1. V lost 6 bases to trimming and J lost 4 bases; unmatched junction nucleotides: 7. CDR1 is MNHNY, CDR2 SVGAGI, per germline (reference sequence). This CDR3 spans 14 amino acids. The CDR3 is CASSPGTGGYGYTF. The CDR3, as DNA: TGTGCCAGCAGCCCAGGGACAGGCGGCTATGGCTACACCTTC.